This TCR beta chain was captured by sequencing in a study of T cells after yellow fever vaccination. TCRdb passed the 5' RACE reads through MiXCR, listing each CDR3 protein once. The sample has roughly 310,000 distinct CDR3 sequences, more than 8.5% seen once. Study results and limitations: Although most clonotypes did not, a small share appeared in both CD4 and CD8 compartments.

A remark on this clonotype: Its antigen is not known.

The CDR3 sequence is 13 residues long. Germline CDR1 reads SQVTM; CDR2 reads ANQGSEA. The germline V and J ends were trimmed by 4 bases and 4 bases, with 11 bases remaining between them. This clonotype was obtained from a man younger than 35 who received the YFV17D yellow fever vaccine. The chain couples TRBV29-1 to TRBJ2-1, with a weak D call TRBD1 (7 bases). The specimen comprised PBMCs, sampled on the day of the first yellow fever vaccination. The CDR3 spells CSVVRGAYNEQFF. The CDR3 nucleotides read TGCAGCGTTGTCAGGGGGGCGTACAATGAGCAGTTCTTC.